This T cell receptor (beta chain) was identified during a study of early T cells in non-severe SARS-CoV-2 infection. Looking at the study overall: Sequencing of unsorted whole blood was done on bulk RNA, leaving chains unpaired.

Each cDNA molecule carried a unique molecular identifier. In TCRdb, the 5' RACE reads were re-called with MiXCR into one record per CDR3 protein. The sample lists 80,000 to 95,000 distinct CDR3 sequences, 14% to 15% occurring once. Unmatched junction bases numbered 7, after V lost 5 bases and J lost 6 bases. Per germline, CDR1 MNHNY and CDR2 SVGAGI (reference sequence). The CDR3 runs 15 residues. The rearrangement joins TRBV6-6 to TRBJ2-2, with 9 bases lining up with TRBD1. This TCR was recovered from an adult who was a healthcare worker with PCR-confirmed SARS-CoV-2 infection or an uninfected control (not recorded which). Sequencing was carried out using whole blood. This CDR3 is CASSDWDRAAGELFF. CDR3 nucleotide sequence: TGTGCCAGCAGTGACTGGGACAGGGCTGCCGGGGAGCTGTTTTTT.